Shown below are 8 T cell receptor beta chains from a single sample sequenced in a study of CD8+ T cells in alopecia areata. Sequencing used cDNA as its template, made by extracting RNA and reverse transcribing it. Clones were sequenced by immunoSEQ multiplex PCR, and TCRdb holds only the in-frame ones, with some missing. Among roughly 140,000 clones listed, roughly 58% were seen once. Sequenced sample: CD8+ T cells sorted from blood. The receptors shown here come from a human donor in good health.

This chain joins TRBV4-1 and TRBJ2-5, with 8 bases lining up with TRBD2. The CDR3 totals 13 residues. The germline gives CDR1 MGHRA, CDR2 YSYEKL. V trimming: 8 bases; J trimming: 5 bases; junction bases outside the gene matches: 7. Written as DNA, the CDR3 is TGCGCCAGCCGGCTGAGCGGGAGCGAGACCCAGTACTTC. This translates into CASRLSGSETQYF.

This chain connects TRBV2 to TRBJ2-2; weak D call: TRBD2 (7 bases). The germline V and J ends were trimmed by 6 bases and 8 bases, with 10 bases remaining between them. The CDR3 runs to 12 residues. Germline V CDR1 and CDR2: SNHLY, FYNNEI. DNA of the CDR3: TGTGCCAGCAGAGGGGGGGTTGGGGAGCTGTTTTTT. Translated, it gives CASRGGVGELFF. The variable domain in full, with the rest retrieved from reference TRBV2 and TRBJ2-2, is EPEVTQTPSHQVTQMGQEVILRCVPISNHLYFYWYRQILGQKVEFLVSFYNNEISEKSEIFDDQFSVERPDGSNFTLKIRSTKLEDSAMYFCASRGGVGELFFGEGSRLTVL.

This clone was counted only a few times. This chain connects TRBV7-2 to TRBJ2-1, with TRBD2 identical over 13 bases. Germline CDR1 SGHTA, CDR2 FQGNSA. The CDR3 consists of 16 residues. V shed 5 bases, J shed 4 bases, and the junction held 5 bases outside the gene matches. The CDR3 nucleotides are TGTGCCAGCAGCCCGCCGGGACTAGCGGGGTACAATGAGCAGTTCTTC. Protein sequence: CASSPPGLAGYNEQFF.

This clone was picked up a small number of times. The V gene is TRBV12-5, the J gene TRBJ1-2; D is uncertain. This CDR3 has 15 residues. Germline V gene sequence: CDR1 LGHNT, CDR2 FRNRAP. V was cut by 5 bases and J by 0 bases, with 13 bases left in between. CDR3 loop: CASGNIGSANYGYTF. DNA for the CDR3: TGTGCTAGTGGTAACATCGGTTCTGCTAACTATGGCTACACCTTC.

This chain joins TRBV6-1 and TRBJ1-2, with D unresolved. CDR3 length equals 13 residues. The V gene lost 1 base and the J gene lost 4 bases, with 7 bases spanning the gap. Germline lookup yields CDR1 MNHNS and CDR2 SASEGT. The CDR3 protein is CASSEGQTYGYTF. CDR3 in DNA: TGTGCCAGCAGTGAAGGGCAGACCTATGGCTACACCTTC.

V gene TRBV5-1 combines with J gene TRBJ2-1; 12 positions agree with TRBD2. This CDR3 spans 18 amino acids. Germline V CDR1 and CDR2: SGHRS, YFSETQ. Trimming cost V 0 bases and J 8 bases; bases outside gene matches: 12. DNA of the CDR3: TGCGCCAGCAGCTTGGGTCTAGCGGGAGGGCCGGATTGGTATGAGCAGTTCTTC. Amino acids: CASSLGLAGGPDWYEQFF.

The CDR3: CASSSGTSDEQFF. In DNA form, the CDR3 reads TGTGCCAGCAGTTCCGGGACTAGCGATGAGCAGTTCTTC. V and J are TRBV5-6 and TRBJ2-1; 10 bases map to TRBD2. The CDR3 runs 13 residues. Germline CDR1 SGHDT, CDR2 YYEEEE. J was trimmed by 8 bases and V by 5 bases; bases with no gene match: 4.

This chain connects TRBV15 to TRBJ2-5; 10 bases line up with TRBD2. The germline CDR1 and CDR2 sequences are LNHNV and YYDKDF (reference sequence). J gave up 5 bases and V 5 bases, and 2 bases lay outside the gene matches. This CDR3 comprises 13 residues. The CDR3: CATSGSGRETQYF. The CDR3 bases are TGTGCCACCAGCGGTAGCGGGAGGGAGACCCAGTACTTC.